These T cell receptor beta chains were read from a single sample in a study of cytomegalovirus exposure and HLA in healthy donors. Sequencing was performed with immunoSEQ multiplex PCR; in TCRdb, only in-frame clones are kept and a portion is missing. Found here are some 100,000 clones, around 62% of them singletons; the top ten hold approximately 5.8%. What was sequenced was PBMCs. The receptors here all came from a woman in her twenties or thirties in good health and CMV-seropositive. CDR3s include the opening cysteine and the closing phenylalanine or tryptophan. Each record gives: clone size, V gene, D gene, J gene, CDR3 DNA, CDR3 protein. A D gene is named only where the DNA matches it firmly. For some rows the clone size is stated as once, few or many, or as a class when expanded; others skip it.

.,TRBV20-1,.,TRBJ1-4,TGCAGTGCTAGGGCTCAGGAAAAACTGTTTTTT,CSARAQEKLFF
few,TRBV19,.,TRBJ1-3,TGTGCCAGTAGGCCACAGGGCTCTGGAAACACCATATATTTT,CASRPQGSGNTIYF
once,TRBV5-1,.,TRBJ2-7,TGCGCCAGCAGCTTGATATCAGGCACCTACGAGCAGTACTTC,CASSLISGTYEQYF
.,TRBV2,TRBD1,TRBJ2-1,TGTGCCAGCAAATCAGGGGGCCATGAGCAGTTCTTC,CASKSGGHEQFF
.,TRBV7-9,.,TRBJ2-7,TGTGCCAGCAGCCGACACCCCTACGAGCAGTACTTC,CASSRHPYEQYF
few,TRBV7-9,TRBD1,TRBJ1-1,TGTGCCAGCAGCTTATATCAGGGGGCGGGGAACACTGAAGCTTTCTTT,CASSLYQGAGNTEAFF
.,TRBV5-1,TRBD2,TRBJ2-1,TGCGCCAGTAATCTAGCGGGGGGCTACAATGAGCAGTTCTTC,CASNLAGGYNEQFF
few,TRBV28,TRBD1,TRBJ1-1,TGTGCCAGCACCATGGGACAGGGACGAATGAACACTGAAGCTTTCTTT,CASTMGQGRMNTEAFF
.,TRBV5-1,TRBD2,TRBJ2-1,TGCGCCAGCAGCTTCTCGCTAGCGGGGGGGCTTAGGTTTGAGCAGTTCTTC,CASSFSLAGGLRFEQFF
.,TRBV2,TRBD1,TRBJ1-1,TGTGCCAGCAACCCACAGGGGACTAACACTGAAGCTTTCTTT,CASNPQGTNTEAFF
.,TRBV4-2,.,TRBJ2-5,TGTGCCAGCAGCCAAGAAATGGTGGGGGGTCGCCAAGAGACCCAGTACTTC,CASSQEMVGGRQETQYF
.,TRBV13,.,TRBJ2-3,TGTGCCAGCAGCTGGAGGGTGTCTGGCGGGATGGAGGCGCAGTATTTT,CASSWRVSGGMEAQYF
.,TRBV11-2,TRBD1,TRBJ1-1,TGTGCCAGCAGCTTGACAGGGTTTGGTACTGAAGCTTTCTTT,CASSLTGFGTEAFF
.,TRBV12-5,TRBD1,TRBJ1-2,TGTGCTAGTGGTTTGGTCAAGGGACAGGGCCAGGGGTATGGCTACACCTTC,CASGLVKGQGQGYGYTF
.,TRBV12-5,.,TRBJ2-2,TGTGCTAGTGGCCCTCATACCCCGGACAGCCGGACCGGGGAGCTGTTTTTT,CASGPHTPDSRTGELFF
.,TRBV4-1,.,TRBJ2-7,TGCGCCAGCAGCCAAGAGGCGGAACAGGCGTCGTTCTACGAGCAGTACTTC,CASSQEAEQASFYEQYF
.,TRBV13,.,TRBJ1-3,TGTGCCAGCAGCTTAGTCAACTCTGGAAACACCATATATTTT,CASSLVNSGNTIYF
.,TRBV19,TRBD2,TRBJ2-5,TGTGCCGGGGGGGGTAGGCCCTCGGAGACCCAGTACTTC,CAGGGRPSETQYF
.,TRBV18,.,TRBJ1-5,TGTGCCAGCTCATCTTCTCAAGGGGGGGGGAATCAGCCCCAGCATTTT,CASSSSQGGGNQPQHF
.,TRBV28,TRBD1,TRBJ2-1,TGTGCCAGCAGCCCAGGGTGGGACAGCGCATACAATGAGCAGTTCTTC,CASSPGWDSAYNEQFF
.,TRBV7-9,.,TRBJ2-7,TGTTCCAGCAGCTTAGCGGCACTATCCTACGAGCAGTACTTC,CSSSLAALSYEQYF
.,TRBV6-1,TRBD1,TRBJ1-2,TGTGCCAGCAGCACAGGGGGGAATAACTATGGCTACACCTTC,CASSTGGNNYGYTF
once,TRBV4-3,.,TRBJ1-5,TGCGCCAGCAGCCAAGACTTAGGCCCCGGGACACGCAATCAGCCCCAGCATTTT,CASSQDLGPGTRNQPQHF
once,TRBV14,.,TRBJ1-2,TGTGCCAGCAGCCAAGTCGGGGAACCCTATGGCTACACCTTC,CASSQVGEPYGYTF
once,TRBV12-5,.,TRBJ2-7,TGTGCTAGTGGTTTGGGGGGGGTCCCTTCGTACGAGCAGTACTTC,CASGLGGVPSYEQYF
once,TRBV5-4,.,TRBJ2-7,TGTGCCAGCAGCTTACCCAGCTCCTACGAGCAGTACTTC,CASSLPSSYEQYF
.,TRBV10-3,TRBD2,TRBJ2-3,TGTGCCATCAGTGAGGCTAGCGGGGGGAATACCATGGCGCAGTATTTT,CAISEASGGNTMAQYF
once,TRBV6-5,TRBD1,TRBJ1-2,TGTGCCAGCAGTTACGGGACAGGGGGGCAAAATGGCTACACCTTC,CASSYGTGGQNGYTF
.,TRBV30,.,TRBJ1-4,TGTGCCTGGAGTGTACAGATTAGCGGCCAGACGTTTTTT,CAWSVQISGQTFF
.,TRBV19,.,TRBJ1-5,TGTGCCAGTAGTATTTGGGGGGTGCGGCAGCCCCAGCATTTT,CASSIWGVRQPQHF
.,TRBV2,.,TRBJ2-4,TGTGCCAGCGTAGGGAGAGCCAAAAACATTCAGTACTTC,CASVGRAKNIQYF
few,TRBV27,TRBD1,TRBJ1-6,TGTGCCAGCACCATCAGGGGGCTAAATTCACCCCTCCACTTT,CASTIRGLNSPLHF
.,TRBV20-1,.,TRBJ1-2,TGCAGTGCTCGGGGTTATGGCTACCCCTTC,CSARGYGYPF
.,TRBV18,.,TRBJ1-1,TGTGCCAGCTCACCACCGATGGGCAACACTGAAGCTTTCTTT,CASSPPMGNTEAFF
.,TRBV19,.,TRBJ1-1,TGTGCCAGTGCTTCTTACGGCAGGCCGTTGAACACTGAAGCTTTCTTT,CASASYGRPLNTEAFF
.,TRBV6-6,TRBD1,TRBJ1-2,TGTGCCAGCAGTTACGGGACAGGAGACTATGGCTACACCTTC,CASSYGTGDYGYTF
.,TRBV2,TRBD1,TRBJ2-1,TGTGCCAGCAACTCTCGGGACAGCACTAACAATGAGCAGTTCTTC,CASNSRDSTNNEQFF
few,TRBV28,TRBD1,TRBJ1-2,TGTGCCAGCAGTCTGGGACAGTCCCACTATGGCTACCCCTTC,CASSLGQSHYGYPF
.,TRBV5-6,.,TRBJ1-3,TGTGCCAGCAGCTTGGGGTCTCTGAGGGCCCTCGGTGGAAACACCATATATTTT,CASSLGSLRALGGNTIYF
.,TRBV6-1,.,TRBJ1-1,TGTGCCAGCAGTGAAAGGCCTGGAGGGGACACTGAAGCTTTCTTT,CASSERPGGDTEAFF